This T cell receptor beta chain was observed in a study of T cell clonotyping in hematopoietic cell transplantation. Whole-study findings and limits: Few recipient clonotypes overlapped donors; over 95% were de novo at given depth. Cells were unsorted, so CD4 and CD8 contributions were not separated. Pathologically expanded recipient clonotypes increased progressively from day 30 to day 180 as diversity fell. Higher Inverse Simpson Index values in graft donor and pretransplant recipient predicted broader posttransplant TCR diversity.

Assay used: immunoSEQ multiplex PCR; TCRdb lists only in-frame clones, some missing. This table holds around 12,000 clones, about half found once. Between the trimmed V and J ends, which lost 7 bases and 6 bases, there was a span of 9 bases. The CDR3 runs to 10 residues. Germline-derived CDR1 and CDR2 are GTSNPN and SVGIG (reference sequence). In this sample, this clone turned up a few times. Antigen unknown. This clonotype was sampled from a man aged 50 to 59 in good health. Some clones in this sample may be carry-over from other donors' samples. The material sequenced was peripheral blood mononuclear cells. The rearrangement uses TRBV30 and TRBJ1-2; D may be TRBD1 (5 bases). The CDR3 loop is CASYRNGYTF. CDR3 bases: TGTGCCTCCTACAGGAATGGCTACACCTTC.